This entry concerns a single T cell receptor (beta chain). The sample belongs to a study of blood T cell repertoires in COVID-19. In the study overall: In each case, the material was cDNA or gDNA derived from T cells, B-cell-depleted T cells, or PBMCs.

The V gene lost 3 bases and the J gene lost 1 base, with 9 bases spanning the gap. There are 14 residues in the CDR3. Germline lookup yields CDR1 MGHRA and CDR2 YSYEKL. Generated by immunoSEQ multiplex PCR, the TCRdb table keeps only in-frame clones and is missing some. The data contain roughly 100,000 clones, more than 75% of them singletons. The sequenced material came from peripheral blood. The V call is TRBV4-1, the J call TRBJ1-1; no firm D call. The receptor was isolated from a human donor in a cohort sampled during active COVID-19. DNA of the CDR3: TGCGCCAGCAGCCAGCCGCGAGAGAACACTGAAGCTTTCTTT. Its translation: CASSQPRENTEAFF.